These 22 T cell receptor beta chains came from one sample sequenced in a study of shared clonotypes between healthy human individuals. Positive CCR7 selection of CD45RO-negative cells yielded the naive CD8 cells, and terminally differentiated effector memory CD45RA+ cells were excluded. Sequenced by immunoSEQ multiplex PCR; TCRdb stores in-frame clones only, minus some. The sample includes 650,000 to 800,000 clones, under 95% of them seen just once. The source material was naive CD8+ T cells sorted from blood. The source of these receptors is a young man in good health.

Turning to this clone: The same CDR3 also results from other DNA sequences found in this sample. The chain links TRBV7-9 to TRBJ2-7; D is unresolved. This CDR3 comprises 12 residues. The V end lost 3 bases, the J end lost 3 bases, and 6 bases lay between the germline ends. Germline CDR1 reads SEHNR; CDR2 reads FQNEAQ (reference sequence). CDR3 region: CASSLTGYEQYF. CDR3 coding DNA: TGTGCCAGCAGCTTGACGGGCTACGAGCAGTACTTC.

The chain employs TRBV2 and TRBJ1-2; no definite D call. Trimming took 11 bases from V and 8 from J, leaving 21 bases between them. In germline, CDR1 is SNHLY, CDR2 FYNNEI. The CDR3 contains 13 residues. The CDR3 DNA reads as TGTGCCTGTAAGGGTTATGGGCCGGACGGCTACACCTTC. Encoded protein: CACKGYGPDGYTF.

The CDR3 reads CASSLIGWEQFF. CDR3 nucleotide sequence: TGTGCCAGCAGCCTAATAGGGTGGGAGCAGTTCTTC. This chain connects TRBV11-2 to TRBJ2-1; D uncertain. There are 12 residues in the CDR3. Germline V CDR1 and CDR2: SGHAT, FQNNGV. Trimming took 5 bases from V and 10 from J, leaving 12 bases between them.

The CDR3 is CASSQLKGAPNTEAFF. CDR3 in DNA: TGCGCCAGCAGCCAATTAAAGGGGGCGCCTAACACTGAAGCTTTCTTT. V gene TRBV4-1 combines with J gene TRBJ1-1, with 7 bases matching TRBD1. The CDR3 sequence is 16 residues long. In germline, CDR1 is MGHRA, CDR2 YSYEKL. V gave up 2 bases and J gave up 2 bases; unmatched junction bases: 8.

The table lists this clone with a few counts. CDR3 bases: TGTGCCAGCAGCTTTGACAACTCCGAAGCTTTCTTT. Encoded protein: CASSFDNSEAFF. The J gene is TRBJ1-1, the V gene TRBV11-2; the D is unclear. The germline CDR1 and CDR2 sequences are SGHAT and FQNNGV. The CDR3 has 12 amino acids. Trimming cost V 3 bases and J 8 bases, with 10 bases left between them.

The genes are TRBV6-1 and TRBJ2-5; D is tentatively TRBD1 or TRBD2 (5 bases each). The germline V and J ends were trimmed by 4 bases and 1 base, with 16 bases remaining between them. Per the germline V gene, CDR1 is MNHNS and CDR2 is SASEGT. The CDR3 totals 16 residues. The CDR3 nucleotides read TGTGCCAGCAGTGTATGGGGGTTAGGCACCCAAGAGACCCAGTACTTC. It is translated as CASSVWGLGTQETQYF.

This chain connects TRBV7-8 to TRBJ2-5; 9 bases map to TRBD1. This CDR3 comprises 17 residues. The V segment lost 1 base and the J segment 5 bases; nucleotides outside the gene matches: 11. Germline V gene sequence: CDR1 SGHVS, CDR2 FQNEAQ. CDR3 bases: TGTGCCAGCAGCTTAGTTGTGGTGGGAGGGACAGGGGAGACCCAGTACTTC. This translates into CASSLVVVGGTGETQYF. Full variable domain (remainder filled in from reference TRBV7-8 and TRBJ2-5): GAGVSQSPRYKVAKRGQDVALRCDPISGHVSLFWYQQALGQGPEFLTYFQNEAQLDKSGLPSDRFFAERPEGSVSTLKIQRTQQEDSAVYLCASSLVVVGGTGETQYFGPGTRLLVL.

The chain joins TRBV7-9 to TRBJ2-3, with D perhaps matching TRBD1 or TRBD2 (5 bases each). The CDR3 totals 15 residues. Germline CDR1 reads SEHNR; CDR2 reads FQNEAQ (reference sequence). V was cut by 1 base and J by 6 bases, with 14 bases left in between. The CDR3 DNA reads as TGTGCCAGCAGCTTAGTCGATTGGGGACGTGATACGCAGTATTTT. Translating gives CASSLVDWGRDTQYF.

The CDR3 DNA is TGCGCCAGCAGTGACTCGGGCACCGGGGAGCTGTTTTTT. Protein sequence: CASSDSGTGELFF. The chain couples TRBV10-1 to TRBJ2-2; D gene unclear. Trimming shortened V by 3 bases and J by 4 bases, and 6 bases separated the two germline ends. The CDR3 has 13 amino acids. Germline assignment: CDR1 WNHNN and CDR2 SYGVQD (reference sequence).

The chain links TRBV5-1 to TRBJ2-7, with D perhaps matching TRBD1 (6 bases). V lost 4 bases to trimming and J lost 4 bases, with 24 bases between them. The CDR3 runs 17 residues. The germline CDR1 and CDR2 sequences are SGHRS and YFSETQ. CDR3 bases: TGCGCCAGCAGCAACGTAAGCCACAGGGTTTATGGGTACGAGCAGTACTTC. As protein: CASSNVSHRVYGYEQYF. Looking up the rest from reference TRBV5-1 and TRBJ2-7 gives the full variable domain: KAGVTQTPRYLIKTRGQQVTLSCSPISGHRSVSWYQQTPGQGLQFLFEYFSETQRNKGNFPGRFSGRQFSNSRSEMNVSTLELGDSALYLCASSNVSHRVYGYEQYFGPGTRLTVT.

The chain couples TRBV7-8 to TRBJ1-2; possible D gene TRBD1, 5 bases. The CDR3 covers 16 residues. V shed 3 bases and J shed 6 bases, with 20 bases lying between them. Per the germline V gene, CDR1 is SGHVS and CDR2 is FQNEAQ. This CDR3 is CASSLGPGLPGDGYTF. DNA of the CDR3: TGTGCCAGCAGCTTGGGTCCGGGACTCCCGGGGGATGGCTACACCTTC.

On this clone: Other DNA sequences in this specimen translate into the identical CDR3. CDR3 DNA sequence: TGTGCCAGCAGTCGGGGGGATACGCAGTATTTT. It encodes CASSRGDTQYF. V and J are TRBV27 and TRBJ2-3; tentative D call: TRBD2 (6 bases). Germline V CDR1 and CDR2: MNHEY, SMNVEV (reference sequence). V was cut by 5 bases and J by 6 bases, with 6 bases left in between. The length of the CDR3 is 11 residues.

The chain has TRBV27 and TRBJ1-2; a weak D match, TRBD1 (5 bases). The length of the CDR3 is 15 residues. Between the trimmed V and J ends, which lost 3 bases and 0 bases, there was a span of 11 bases. Germline V gene lookup returns CDR1 MNHEY and CDR2 SMNVEV (reference sequence). This chain's CDR3 is CASSFKGATNYGYTF. The CDR3 DNA is TGTGCCAGCAGTTTCAAAGGGGCTACTAACTATGGCTACACCTTC.

The chain uses TRBV25-1 and TRBJ2-1; TRBD1 might be the D (6 bases). Between the trimmed V and J ends, which lost 7 bases and 7 bases, there was a span of 20 bases. The germline CDR1 and CDR2 sequences are MGHDK and SYGVNS. This CDR3 has 15 residues. This CDR3 reads CASTPPDSPGNEQFF. The CDR3 DNA reads TGTGCCAGCACCCCACCGGACAGTCCTGGGAATGAGCAGTTCTTC.

This clone has a handful of counts. The chain is built from TRBV7-2 and TRBJ2-3; 7 bases agree with TRBD2. J lost 3 bases, V lost 4 bases, and 4 bases had no gene match. The CDR3 has 14 residues. CDR1 SGHTA and CDR2 FQGNSA come from the germline V gene. The CDR3, as DNA: TGTGCCAGCAGCTGGGGGGGTAGGACAGATACGCAGTATTTT. It codes for CASSWGGRTDTQYF.

The gene calls are TRBV28 and TRBJ2-5, with 7 bases aligning to TRBD1. Germline CDR1 is MDHEN and CDR2 is SYDVKM. This CDR3 is built from 14 residues. V lost 5 bases, J lost 1 base, and 4 bases stayed unmatched. CDR3 nucleotides: TGTGCCAGCAGTCGAGACAGGGCCCAAGAGACCCAGTACTTC. This translates into CASSRDRAQETQYF.

V usage is TRBV15 and J usage is TRBJ2-3; 9 bases line up with TRBD1. The V gene end was trimmed by 9 bases and the J gene end by 0 bases; junction bases not matched to a gene: 10. CDR1 LNHNV and CDR2 YYDKDF come from the germline V gene (reference sequence). CDR3 length: 16 residues. CDR3 nucleotides: TGTGCCACAGCAGGAGGGACAGGGACGAGCACAGATACGCAGTATTTT. Translated, it gives CATAGGTGTSTDTQYF.

V is TRBV28 and J is TRBJ2-1, with 16 positions matching TRBD2. The ends lost 7 bases at V and 6 bases at J; junction bases unmatched: 9. The CDR3 extends over 17 amino acids. Per the germline V gene, CDR1 is MDHEN and CDR2 is SYDVKM. CDR3 amino acids: CASTPMGLAGGVNEQFF. The CDR3 DNA reads as TGTGCCAGCACTCCAATGGGACTAGCGGGAGGGGTCAATGAGCAGTTCTTC. The entire variable domain, with the rest obtained from reference TRBV28 and TRBJ2-1, is as follows: DVKVTQSSRYLVKRTGEKVFLECVQDMDHENMFWYRQDPGLGLRLIYFSYDVKMKEKGDIPEGYSVSREKKERFSLILESASTNQTSMYLCASTPMGLAGGVNEQFFGPGTRLTVL.

CDR3 DNA: TGTGCCGCCGCTCCGGTGGGTCTTAGCACAGATACGCAGTATTTT. Its protein product is CAAAPVGLSTDTQYF. V and J are TRBV28 and TRBJ2-3; D gene ambiguous. Germline V gives CDR1 MDHEN, CDR2 SYDVKM. The CDR3 has 15 amino acids. The V end was cut by 11 bases, the J end by 0 bases, with 18 bases between.

The chain combines TRBV6-1 with TRBJ2-5; 7 nucleotides align to TRBD2. Germline CDR1 reads MNHNS; CDR2 reads SASEGT. The CDR3 extends over 17 amino acids. After removal of 2 bases from V and 3 bases from J, the junction contained 12 bases not matched to a gene. CDR3: CASSEFFREGSKETQYF. The CDR3 nucleotides read TGTGCCAGCAGTGAATTCTTCAGGGAGGGATCAAAAGAGACCCAGTACTTC.

This clone was counted once. This chain connects TRBV6-6 to TRBJ2-1; no definite D call. CDR1 is MNHNY and CDR2 is SVGAGI in the germline V gene (reference sequence). There are 15 residues in the CDR3. Deletions cut 6 bases from V and 4 bases from J, with 16 bases between. The CDR3 sequence is CASRETVLPYNEQFF. The CDR3 DNA reads TGTGCCAGCAGGGAGACCGTTTTGCCGTACAATGAGCAGTTCTTC.

The genes are TRBV7-3 and TRBJ2-7; 10 positions match TRBD2. CDR3 length: 15 residues. J lost 4 bases, V lost 2 bases, and 5 bases had no gene match. The germline V gene encodes CDR1 SGHTA and CDR2 FQGTGA. The CDR3 region is CASSLSSSGRYEQYF. The CDR3 nucleotides read TGTGCCAGCAGCTTATCGTCTAGCGGGAGATACGAGCAGTACTTC. The full variable domain, its missing parts supplied by reference TRBV7-3 and TRBJ2-7, is GAGVSQTPSNKVTEKGKYVELRCDPISGHTALYWYRQSLGQGPEFLIYFQGTGAADDSGLPNDRFFAVRPEGSVSTLKIQRTERGDSAVYLCASSLSSSGRYEQYFGPGTRLTVT.